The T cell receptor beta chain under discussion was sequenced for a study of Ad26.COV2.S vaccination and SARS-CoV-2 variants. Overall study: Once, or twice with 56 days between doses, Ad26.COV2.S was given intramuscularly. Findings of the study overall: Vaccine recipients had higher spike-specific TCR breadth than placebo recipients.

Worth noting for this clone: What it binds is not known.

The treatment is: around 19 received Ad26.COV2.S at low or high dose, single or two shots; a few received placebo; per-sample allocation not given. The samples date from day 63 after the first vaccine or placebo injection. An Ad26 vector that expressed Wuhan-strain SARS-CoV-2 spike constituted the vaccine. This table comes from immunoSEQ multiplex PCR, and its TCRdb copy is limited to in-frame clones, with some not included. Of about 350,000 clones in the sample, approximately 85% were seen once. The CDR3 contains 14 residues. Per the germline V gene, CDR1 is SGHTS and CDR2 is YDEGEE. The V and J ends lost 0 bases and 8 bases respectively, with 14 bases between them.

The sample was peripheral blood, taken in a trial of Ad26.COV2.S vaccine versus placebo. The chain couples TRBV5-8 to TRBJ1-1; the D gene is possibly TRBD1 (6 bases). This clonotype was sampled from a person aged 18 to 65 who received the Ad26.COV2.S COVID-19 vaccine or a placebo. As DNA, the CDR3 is TGTGCCAGCAGCTTGGCGGTGGACAGCGGGGAAGCTTTCTTT. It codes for CASSLAVDSGEAFF.